This paragraph covers one T cell receptor beta chain sequence. This sample is part of a study of blood T cell repertoires in COVID-19. Study background: The United States, Italy and Spain supplied acute and convalescent COVID-19 samples.

Germline lookup yields CDR1 ENHRY and CDR2 SYGVKD. The ends were cut back, 0 bases at V and 4 bases at J, with 12 bases in the middle. The length of the CDR3 is 15 residues. TCRdb keeps only in-frame clones here, not all; method: immunoSEQ multiplex PCR. The table records 150,000 to 250,000 clones, 65% to 85% of them present only once. In Cohort 3, a recovered donor had either two negative PCRs, clearance, or symptom resolution. This clonotype originated in a man aged 35-49 years who had recovered from COVID-19. Sequencing input: PBMCs or T cells enriched from blood (not recorded which). This chain links TRBV10-3 with TRBJ1-1, with a possible D match to TRBD1 (5 bases). CDR3 sequence: CAISESGGGGTEAFF. DNA for the CDR3: TGTGCCATCAGTGAGTCAGGCGGGGGAGGCACTGAAGCTTTCTTT.